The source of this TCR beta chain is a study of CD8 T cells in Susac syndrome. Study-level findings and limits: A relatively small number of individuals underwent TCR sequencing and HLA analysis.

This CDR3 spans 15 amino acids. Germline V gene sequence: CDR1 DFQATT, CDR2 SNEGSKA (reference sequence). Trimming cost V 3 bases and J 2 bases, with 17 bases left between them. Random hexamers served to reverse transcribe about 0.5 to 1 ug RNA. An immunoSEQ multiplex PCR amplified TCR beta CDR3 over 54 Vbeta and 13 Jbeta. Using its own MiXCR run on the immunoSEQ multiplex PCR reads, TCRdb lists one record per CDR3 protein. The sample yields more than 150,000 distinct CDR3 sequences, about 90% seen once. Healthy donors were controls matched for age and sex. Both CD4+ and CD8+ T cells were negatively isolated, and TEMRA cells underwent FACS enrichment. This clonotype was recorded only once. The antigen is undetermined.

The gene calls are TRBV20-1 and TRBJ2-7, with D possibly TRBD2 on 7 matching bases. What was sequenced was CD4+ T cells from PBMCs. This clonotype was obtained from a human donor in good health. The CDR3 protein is CSARGRGASPYEQYF. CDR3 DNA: TGCAGTGCTAGGGGTCGGGGGGCGAGTCCCTACGAGCAGTACTTC.